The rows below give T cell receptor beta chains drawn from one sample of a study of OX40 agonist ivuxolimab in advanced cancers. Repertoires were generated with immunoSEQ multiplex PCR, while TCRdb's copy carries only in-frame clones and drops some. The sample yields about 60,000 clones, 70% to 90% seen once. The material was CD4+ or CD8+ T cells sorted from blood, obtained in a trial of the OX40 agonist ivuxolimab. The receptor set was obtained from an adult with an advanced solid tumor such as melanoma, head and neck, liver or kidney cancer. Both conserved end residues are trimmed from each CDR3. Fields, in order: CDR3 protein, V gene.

CDR3aa: ASSHGTGVEQY; v_gene: TRBV4-1
CDR3aa: ASSESTGDFYGYT; v_gene: TRBV5-4
CDR3aa: SVPWTGLETQY; v_gene: TRBV29-1
CDR3aa: ASRLEVYNSPLH; v_gene: TRBV19
CDR3aa: ASSAVDPGQGISEAF; v_gene: TRBV10-1
CDR3aa: ASSSGAGELYEQY; v_gene: TRBV9
CDR3aa: ASSSTGGNYGYT; v_gene: TRBV11-2
CDR3aa: ASSEFPGTGLSEAF; v_gene: TRBV10-2
CDR3aa: ASSLAGEGSTEAF; v_gene: TRBV11-2
CDR3aa: ASSATGGEKLF; v_gene: TRBV9
CDR3aa: ASSESSGGAGSDTQY; v_gene: TRBV6-1
CDR3aa: ASSYLQNSYEQY; v_gene: TRBV6-5
CDR3aa: ASSQVGGDTQY; v_gene: TRBV4-2
CDR3aa: ASSIGLGISEQY; v_gene: TRBV19
CDR3aa: ASSLVDTEAF; v_gene: TRBV11-2
CDR3aa: ASSLQTAYEQY; v_gene: TRBV11-2
CDR3aa: ASSLTPDRTVYEQY; v_gene: TRBV7-3
CDR3aa: ASSLDRVGYT; v_gene: TRBV19
CDR3aa: ASRPDYYEQY; v_gene: TRBV5-4
CDR3aa: ASRRGDSSYEQY; v_gene: TRBV5-4
CDR3aa: ASRVVGGSYEQY; v_gene: TRBV5-6
CDR3aa: ASSRQGAESPLH; v_gene: TRBV19
CDR3aa: ASSLGRVGRYEQY; v_gene: TRBV5-6
CDR3aa: ASSLRLDRGQKTQY; v_gene: TRBV27
CDR3aa: ASSYSAIWPEAF; v_gene: TRBV6-6
CDR3aa: ASSPTQTSTDTQY; v_gene: TRBV7-9
CDR3aa: ASRLTGMELF; v_gene: TRBV19
CDR3aa: ASSFPTDPYEQY; v_gene: TRBV5-8
CDR3aa: ASSQAVGEAF; v_gene: TRBV4-1